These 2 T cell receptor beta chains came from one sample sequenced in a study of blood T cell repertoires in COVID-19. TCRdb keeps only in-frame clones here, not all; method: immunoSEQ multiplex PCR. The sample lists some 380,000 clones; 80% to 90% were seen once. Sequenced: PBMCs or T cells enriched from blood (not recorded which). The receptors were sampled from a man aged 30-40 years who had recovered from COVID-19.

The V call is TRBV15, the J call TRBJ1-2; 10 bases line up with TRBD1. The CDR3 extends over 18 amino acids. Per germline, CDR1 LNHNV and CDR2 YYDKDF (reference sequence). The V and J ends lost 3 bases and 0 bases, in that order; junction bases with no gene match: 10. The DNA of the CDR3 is TGTGCCACCAGCAGGGCTTCGACAGGGGGCCTAGCTAACTATGGCTACACCTTC. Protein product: CATSRASTGGLANYGYTF.

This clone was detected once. The CDR3 DNA is TGTGCCAGCAGCGTAGGAGGCACCCTTGACGAGCAGTACTTC. Translated, it gives CASSVGGTLDEQYF. The chain combines TRBV9 with TRBJ2-7, with D uncertain. The V gene's germline CDR1 is SGDLS and CDR2 YYNGEE. Trimming took 0 bases from V and 5 from J, leaving 12 bases between them. The CDR3 consists of 14 residues.